The clone carrying this T cell receptor (beta chain) was seen a few times. The germline CDR1 and CDR2 sequences are SGHTA and FQGNSA. This CDR3 has 14 amino acids. V was shortened by 7 bases and J by 0 bases, with 9 bases between the two germline ends. Sequencing was performed with immunoSEQ multiplex PCR; in TCRdb, only in-frame clones are kept and a portion is missing. In the table there are under 500,000 clones, about 90% of which are singletons. These data come from a study of blood T cell repertoires in COVID-19. Overall study: Samples came from the United States, Italy and Spain, spanning acute and convalescent COVID-19.

The chain links TRBV7-2 to TRBJ1-4, with D possibly being TRBD1 (5 bases). The receptor's source is a woman under 30 with acute COVID-19. The sequencing sample was made of PBMCs or T cells enriched from blood (not recorded which). DNA of the CDR3: TGTGCCAGCAAACTGACAGCAACTAATGAAAAACTGTTTTTT. Translation gives CASKLTATNEKLFF.